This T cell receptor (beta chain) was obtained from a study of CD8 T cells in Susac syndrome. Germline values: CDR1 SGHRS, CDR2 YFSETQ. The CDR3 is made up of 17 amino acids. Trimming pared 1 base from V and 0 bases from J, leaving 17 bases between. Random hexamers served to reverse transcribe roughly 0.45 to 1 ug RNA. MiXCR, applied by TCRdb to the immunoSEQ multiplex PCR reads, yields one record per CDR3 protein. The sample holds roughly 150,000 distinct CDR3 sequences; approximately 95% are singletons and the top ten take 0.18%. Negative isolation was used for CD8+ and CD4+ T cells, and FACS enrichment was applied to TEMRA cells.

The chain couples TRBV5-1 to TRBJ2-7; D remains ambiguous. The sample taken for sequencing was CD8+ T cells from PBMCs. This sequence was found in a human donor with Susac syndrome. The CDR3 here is CASSLILLAESSYEQYF. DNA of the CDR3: TGCGCCAGCAGCTTGATACTGTTGGCGGAGAGCTCCTACGAGCAGTACTTC.